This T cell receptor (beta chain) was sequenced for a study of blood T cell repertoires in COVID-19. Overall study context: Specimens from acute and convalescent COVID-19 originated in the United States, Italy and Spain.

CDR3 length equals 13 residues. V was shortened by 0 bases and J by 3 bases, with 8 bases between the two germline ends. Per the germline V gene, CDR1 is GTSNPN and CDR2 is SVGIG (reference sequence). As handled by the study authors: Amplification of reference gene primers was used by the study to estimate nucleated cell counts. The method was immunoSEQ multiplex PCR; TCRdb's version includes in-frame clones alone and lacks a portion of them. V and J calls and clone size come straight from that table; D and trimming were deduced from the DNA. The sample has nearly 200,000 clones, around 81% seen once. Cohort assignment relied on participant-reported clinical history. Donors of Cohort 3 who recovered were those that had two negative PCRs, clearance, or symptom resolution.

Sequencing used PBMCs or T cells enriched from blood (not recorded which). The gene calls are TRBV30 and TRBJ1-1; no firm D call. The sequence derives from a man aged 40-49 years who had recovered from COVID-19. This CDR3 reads CAWSVRADTEAFF. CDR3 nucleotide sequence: TGTGCCTGGAGTGTAAGAGCGGACACTGAAGCTTTCTTT. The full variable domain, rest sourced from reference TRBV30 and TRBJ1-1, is SQTIHQWPATLVQPVGSPLSLECTVEGTSNPNLYWYRQAAGRGLQLLFYSVGIGQISSEVPQNLSASRPQDRQFILSSKKLLLSDSGFYLCAWSVRADTEAFFGQGTRLTVV.